The 16 T cell receptor beta chains in this list originate from one sample, sequenced in a study of memory CD4+ T cells and cytomegalovirus serostatus. Clones were sequenced by immunoSEQ multiplex PCR, and TCRdb holds only the in-frame ones, with some missing. The sample has some 52,000 clones; roughly 80% are singletons. Single viable CD3+CD4+CD8-CD45RO+ cells were sorted as the memory CD4+ T cells. The sequencing sample was made of memory CD4+ T cells from blood. The receptor set was obtained from an adult in good health and CMV-seronegative.

This clone was picked up a small number of times. The V call is TRBV19, the J call TRBJ1-2; 7 bases match TRBD1. This CDR3 comprises 13 residues. The junction had 6 bases not matched to a gene; V was cut back by 5 bases and J by 6 bases. Germline V CDR1 and CDR2: LNHDA, SQIVND (reference sequence). CDR3: CASSPDRVDGYTF. The CDR3 DNA is TGTGCCAGTAGTCCAGACAGGGTGGATGGCTACACCTTC.

V gene TRBV30 combines with J gene TRBJ1-3; D unclear. Trimming removed 4 bases at V and 2 bases at J, with 9 bases between. Looked up from germline, CDR1 is GTSNPN and CDR2 is SVGIG (reference sequence). The CDR3 loop spans 13 amino acids. In DNA form, the CDR3 reads TGTGCCTGGAATCCGGGCACTGGAAACACCATATATTTT. Amino acid sequence: CAWNPGTGNTIYF. Variable domain in full (rest from reference TRBV30 and TRBJ1-3): SQTIHQWPATLVQPVGSPLSLECTVEGTSNPNLYWYRQAAGRGLQLLFYSVGIGQISSEVPQNLSASRPQDRQFILSSKKLLLSDSGFYLCAWNPGTGNTIYFGEGSWLTVV.

This chain joins TRBV6-4 and TRBJ1-2; D may be TRBD1 (5 bases). The CDR3 has 16 residues. V lost 4 bases to trimming and J lost 0 bases, with 15 bases between them. In germline, CDR1 is MRHNA, CDR2 SNTAGT. This CDR3 is CASSAGDVGANYGYTF. The DNA of the CDR3 is TGTGCCAGCAGTGCCGGGGATGTGGGGGCTAACTATGGCTACACCTTC.

This sequence joins TRBV2 and TRBJ1-2, with no clear D. The CDR3 has 13 amino acids. V dropped 3 bases and J dropped 7 bases, with 12 bases sitting between them. CDR1 is SNHLY, CDR2 FYNNEI, per germline. The CDR3 DNA is TGTGCCAGCAGTGACAGGCGTAGTACTGGCTACACCTTC. Its protein product is CASSDRRSTGYTF.

The genes are TRBV7-9 and TRBJ2-1; D possibly corresponds to TRBD2 (6 bases). CDR1 is SEHNR, CDR2 FQNEAQ, per germline (reference sequence). This CDR3 is 15 amino acids long. The V gene lost 2 bases and the J gene lost 6 bases, with 14 bases spanning the gap. This CDR3 reads CASSLPRLESNEQFF. For the CDR3, the DNA is TGTGCCAGCAGCTTACCCCGACTAGAATCCAATGAGCAGTTCTTC.

The V and J genes are TRBV6-1 and TRBJ2-6; maybe TRBD2 (6 bases). The germline gives CDR1 MNHNS, CDR2 SASEGT. The CDR3 has 18 residues. V was shortened by 3 bases and J by 0 bases, with 15 bases between the two germline ends. The CDR3 coding sequence is TGTGCCAGCAGTGATCGGGCAGGGAGGTTCTCTGGGGCCAACGTCCTGACTTTC. This codes for CASSDRAGRFSGANVLTF.

This clone was seen only a few times. This chain links TRBV27 with TRBJ1-6; a weak D match, TRBD1 (5 bases). Germline V gene data show CDR1 as MNHEY and CDR2 as SMNVEV (reference sequence). V lost 8 bases and J 0 bases, leaving 11 bases between the germline ends. CDR3 length: 15 amino acids. DNA for the CDR3: TGTGCCAGCTCGGCAGGGAGCTCCTATAATTCACCCCTCCACTTT. Its protein product is CASSAGSSYNSPLHF.

V usage is TRBV5-6 and J usage is TRBJ1-5; D remains ambiguous. CDR1 is SGHDT, CDR2 YYEEEE, per germline. The length of the CDR3 is 15 residues. The V gene lost 4 bases and the J gene lost 3 bases, with 14 bases spanning the gap. The CDR3, as DNA: TGTGCCAGCAGCCTTAGACCTCACACCAATCAGCCCCAGCATTTT. Translating it yields CASSLRPHTNQPQHF.

The chain uses TRBV7-2 and TRBJ2-4; a weak D match, TRBD1 (6 bases). This CDR3 is 15 amino acids long. The V end was cut by 5 bases, the J end by 0 bases, with 11 bases between. Germline V CDR1 and CDR2: SGHTA, FQGNSA. The CDR3 here is CASSRDTLAKNIQYF. The DNA for the CDR3 is TGTGCCAGCAGCCGGGACACCCTAGCCAAAAACATTCAGTACTTC.

The DNA of the CDR3 is TGTGCCAGCAGCTTCGTGGGTCTCCAGGGAGACGACACTGAAGCTTTCTTT. Translated, it gives CASSFVGLQGDDTEAFF. The chain is built from TRBV5-6 and TRBJ1-1, with D maybe TRBD1 (5 bases). The CDR3 consists of 17 residues. The V end was cut by 2 bases, the J end by 3 bases, with 20 bases between. CDR1 and CDR2 (germline): SGHDT, YYEEEE.

The genes are TRBV19 and TRBJ1-2, with D perhaps TRBD1 (6 bases). CDR1 and CDR2 (germline): LNHDA, SQIVND (reference sequence). CDR3 length: 14 residues. V dropped 4 bases and J dropped 8 bases, with 17 bases sitting between them. Here the CDR3 DNA reads TGTGCCAGTAGTAGAGGACAGTTGGCCGGGGGCTACACCTTC. Amino acids: CASSRGQLAGGYTF.

The chain uses TRBV28 and TRBJ2-5; 8 bases map to TRBD1. The CDR3 has 16 residues. J lost 5 bases, V lost 4 bases, and 12 bases had no gene match. Germline-derived CDR1 and CDR2 are MDHEN and SYDVKM. Here the CDR3 DNA reads TGTGCCAGCAGTTCTCCCTGGACAGGGAGTGGGGAGACCCAGTACTTC. Translating it yields CASSSPWTGSGETQYF. Filled out from reference TRBV28 and TRBJ2-5, the complete variable domain reads DVKVTQSSRYLVKRTGEKVFLECVQDMDHENMFWYRQDPGLGLRLIYFSYDVKMKEKGDIPEGYSVSREKKERFSLILESASTNQTSMYLCASSSPWTGSGETQYFGPGTRLLVL.

This rearrangement joins TRBV19 to TRBJ2-5; D uncertain. The CDR3 extends over 14 amino acids. Germline V gene lookup returns CDR1 LNHDA and CDR2 SQIVND (reference sequence). Trimming cost V 5 bases and J 5 bases, with 15 bases left between them. Here the CDR3 DNA reads TGTGCCAGTAGTCTGACCGGGCTACGGGAGACCCAGTACTTC. This codes for CASSLTGLRETQYF.

This chain connects TRBV28 to TRBJ2-5; 8 bases line up with TRBD1. This CDR3 spans 14 amino acids. From germline, CDR1 is MDHEN and CDR2 SYDVKM. J was trimmed by 4 bases and V by 5 bases; bases with no gene match: 6. CDR3 amino acids: CASSRTTGAETQYF. As DNA, the CDR3 is TGTGCCAGCAGTCGAACGACAGGGGCAGAGACCCAGTACTTC. Complete variable domain (other parts from reference TRBV28 and TRBJ2-5): DVKVTQSSRYLVKRTGEKVFLECVQDMDHENMFWYRQDPGLGLRLIYFSYDVKMKEKGDIPEGYSVSREKKERFSLILESASTNQTSMYLCASSRTTGAETQYFGPGTRLLVL.

This rearrangement joins TRBV4-2 to TRBJ1-1; D is unclear. V lost 0 bases and J 7 bases, leaving 12 bases between the germline ends. The CDR3 extends over 14 amino acids. Germline-derived CDR1 and CDR2 are LGHNA and YNFKEQ. CDR3 DNA: TGTGCCAGCAGCCAAGATAGACTAATGGGTGAAGCTTTCTTT. It yields the protein CASSQDRLMGEAFF.

The V and J genes are TRBV5-4 and TRBJ2-2; 7 positions match TRBD1. Germline V gene data show CDR1 as SGHNT and CDR2 as YYREEE (reference sequence). Trimming cost V 0 bases and J 5 bases; bases outside gene matches: 4. This CDR3 region has 15 residues. CDR3 bases: TGTGCCAGCAGCTTGGAGACAGGGTATACCGGGGAGCTGTTTTTT. Protein sequence: CASSLETGYTGELFF. Variable domain in full (rest from reference TRBV5-4 and TRBJ2-2): ETGVTQSPTHLIKTRGQQVTLRCSSQSGHNTVSWYQQALGQGPQFIFQYYREEENGRGNFPPRFSGLQFPNYSSELNVNALELDDSALYLCASSLETGYTGELFFGEGSRLTVL.